Below are 10 T cell receptor beta chains sequenced from a single sample in a study. The repertoire was sequenced with immunoSEQ multiplex PCR; TCRdb's copy has only in-frame clones and lacks some. Of tens of thousands of clones listed, around 93% were seen once; the top ten hold around 4.5%. Sequences were obtained from PBMCs. Receptors were obtained from a man between 35 and 55 years old with rheumatoid arthritis.

The chain has TRBV2 and TRBJ1-5; D uncertain. V lost 7 bases to trimming and J lost 4 bases, with 14 bases between them. The CDR3 contains 14 residues. Per the germline V gene, CDR1 is SNHLY and CDR2 is FYNNEI. The CDR3 loop is CASMRESLNQPQHF. The CDR3 coding sequence is TGTGCCAGCATGAGGGAGAGCTTGAATCAGCCCCAGCATTTT. The full variable domain, rest sourced from reference TRBV2 and TRBJ1-5, is EPEVTQTPSHQVTQMGQEVILRCVPISNHLYFYWYRQILGQKVEFLVSFYNNEISEKSEIFDDQFSVERPDGSNFTLKIRSTKLEDSAMYFCASMRESLNQPQHFGDGTRLSIL.

The rearrangement uses TRBV7-3 and TRBJ2-1, with a tentative D call TRBD2 (7 bases). The CDR3 consists of 16 residues. V was cut by 4 bases and J by 5 bases, with 18 bases left in between. Germline V gene data show CDR1 as SGHTA and CDR2 as FQGTGA. DNA for the CDR3: TGTGCCAGCAGCTCTATAACGGGGGGCCCCCACAATGAGCAGTTCTTC. It translates to CASSSITGGPHNEQFF.

This chain uses TRBV30 with TRBJ1-2, with TRBD1 matching 9 bases. Unmatched junction bases numbered 4, after V lost 3 bases and J lost 2 bases. CDR1 and CDR2 from the germline V gene are GTSNPN and SVGIG (reference sequence). The CDR3 sequence is 14 residues long. This chain's CDR3 is CAWRTTGGNYGYTF. DNA of the CDR3: TGTGCCTGGAGGACGACAGGGGGAAACTATGGCTACACCTTC.

The chain joins TRBV5-6 to TRBJ2-1, with TRBD2 matching over 9 bases. With V trimmed by 0 bases and J by 2 bases, 0 bases remained unmatched. This CDR3 has 15 residues. Germline CDR1 is SGHDT and CDR2 is YYEEEE. The CDR3 loop reads CASSLGLAAYNEQFF. The CDR3 nucleotides are TGTGCCAGCAGCTTGGGACTAGCGGCCTACAATGAGCAGTTCTTC.

The chain has TRBV13 and TRBJ1-2, with a weak D call TRBD1 (5 bases). The CDR3 is 15 residues long. Per the germline V gene, CDR1 is PRHDT and CDR2 is FYEKMQ (reference sequence). V lost 2 bases to trimming and J lost 3 bases, with 13 bases between them. The CDR3: CASSLTRDGDYGYTF. In DNA form, the CDR3 reads TGTGCCAGCAGCTTAACGCGGGACGGAGACTATGGCTACACCTTC.

The chain combines TRBV27 with TRBJ2-1; a possible D gene is TRBD2 (6 bases). The germline V gene has CDR1 MNHEY and CDR2 SMNVEV (reference sequence). V was clipped by 1 base and J by 6 bases, with 19 bases between them. The CDR3 runs to 17 residues. Written as DNA, the CDR3 is TGTGCCAGCAGTTTATTGTCAGTTTTGATCGGGGGCAATGAGCAGTTCTTC. Translating gives CASSLLSVLIGGNEQFF.

The V gene is TRBV7-9, the J gene TRBJ2-7; D is perhaps TRBD1 (6 bases). The CDR3 runs 15 residues. CDR1 is SEHNR, CDR2 FQNEAQ, per germline (reference sequence). The V end lost 0 bases, the J end lost 2 bases, and 11 bases lay between the germline ends. This CDR3 is CASSLALGQTYEQYF. The CDR3 region has the DNA TGTGCCAGCAGCTTAGCGCTAGGACAGACCTACGAGCAGTACTTC.

This chain joins TRBV3-1 (or the pseudogene TRBV3-2) and TRBJ1-3; D is unresolved. CDR1 LGHDT and CDR2 YNNKEL come from the germline V gene (reference sequence). There are 13 residues in the CDR3. The V end lost 0 bases, the J end lost 7 bases, and 7 bases lay between the germline ends. The CDR3 nucleotides are TGTGCCAGCAGCCAAGATGGAGGGAACACCATATATTTT. Translated: CASSQDGGNTIYF.

This clone came up a few times. The chain is built from TRBV2 and TRBJ1-2; D possibly corresponds to TRBD1 (5 bases). Trimming took 4 bases from V and 0 from J, leaving 9 bases between them. Looked up from germline, CDR1 is SNHLY and CDR2 is FYNNEI. The CDR3 runs 14 residues. CDR3 nucleotides: TGTGCCAGCAGTGGGGGGACGGCTAACTATGGCTACACCTTC. Encoded protein: CASSGGTANYGYTF. Full variable domain (outside the CDR3, taken from reference TRBV2 and TRBJ1-2): EPEVTQTPSHQVTQMGQEVILRCVPISNHLYFYWYRQILGQKVEFLVSFYNNEISEKSEIFDDQFSVERPDGSNFTLKIRSTKLEDSAMYFCASSGGTANYGYTFGSGTRLTVV.

The V and J genes are TRBV30 and TRBJ1-5, with D possibly TRBD1 on 5 matching bases. Looked up from germline, CDR1 is GTSNPN and CDR2 is SVGIG (reference sequence). This CDR3 is built from 13 residues. Deletions cut 2 bases from V and 9 bases from J, with 14 bases between. This CDR3 is CAWSKTGGAPQHF. The CDR3 DNA is TGTGCCTGGAGTAAAACTGGGGGAGCGCCCCAGCATTTT.